The 9 T cell receptor beta chains below all came from one sample that was sequenced in a study of OX40 agonist ivuxolimab in advanced cancers. Libraries were prepared by immunoSEQ multiplex PCR; TCRdb keeps only in-frame clonotypes and omits some of them. The table has nearly 60,000 clones, roughly four fifths seen once; the top ten hold 0.75%. The sample was CD4+ or CD8+ T cells sorted from blood, taken in a trial of the OX40 agonist ivuxolimab. These receptors all come from an adult with an advanced solid tumor such as melanoma, head and neck, liver or kidney cancer.

This clone showed up just a few times. This chain uses TRBV11-3 with TRBJ2-7, with D unclear. The CDR3 has 11 amino acids. Germline values: CDR1 SGHNT, CDR2 YENEEA. V was clipped by 4 bases and J by 4 bases, with 5 bases between them. Here the CDR3 reads CASSYIYEQYF. For the CDR3, the DNA is TGTGCCAGCAGCTACATATACGAGCAGTACTTC. Based on the CDR3 plus reference TRBV11-3 and TRBJ2-7, the full variable domain is EAGVVQSPRYKIIEKKQPVAFWCNPISGHNTLYWYLQNLGQGPELLIRYENEEAVDDSQLPKDRFSAERLKGVDSTLKIQPAELGDSAVYLCASSYIYEQYFGPGTRLTVT.

This chain connects TRBV4-2 to TRBJ1-4; a possible D gene is TRBD1 (6 bases). The CDR3 is 16 amino acids. Per germline, CDR1 LGHNA and CDR2 YNFKEQ. Trimming shortened V by 0 bases and J by 6 bases, and 14 bases separated the two germline ends. The CDR3 reads CASSQDATGGYEKLFF. The CDR3 region has the DNA TGTGCCAGCAGCCAAGATGCTACTGGGGGCTATGAAAAACTGTTTTTT.

This sequence joins TRBV19 and TRBJ1-1; 8 nucleotides match TRBD1. The CDR3 runs to 14 residues. From germline, CDR1 is LNHDA and CDR2 SQIVND (reference sequence). V was pared by 9 bases and J by 0 bases, with 6 bases of the junction left unmatched. CDR3 coding DNA: TGTGCCAGCAACCGGGACAGGATGAACACTGAAGCTTTCTTT. This gives the protein CASNRDRMNTEAFF.

The V gene is TRBV5-6, the J gene TRBJ2-1; 9 bases match TRBD2. Germline V gene sequence: CDR1 SGHDT, CDR2 YYEEEE. J was trimmed by 10 bases and V by 4 bases; bases with no gene match: 18. This CDR3 comprises 17 residues. CDR3 sequence: CASSDGPGGGAGREQFF. CDR3 in DNA: TGTGCCAGCAGCGACGGCCCGGGCGGGGGGGCCGGGCGGGAGCAGTTCTTC.

This clone appeared a few times. This chain links TRBV11-2 with TRBJ2-4; no firm D call. CDR1 is SGHAT and CDR2 is FQNNGV in the germline V gene. Trimming pared 5 bases from V and 5 bases from J, leaving 10 bases between. The CDR3 has 13 amino acids. The CDR3 is CASSPGPENIQYF. As DNA, the CDR3 is TGTGCCAGCAGCCCAGGACCAGAAAACATTCAGTACTTC.

This clone was seen more than once but under ten times. The J gene is TRBJ1-4, the V gene TRBV20-1, with D hard to call. Trimming left V 6 bases short and J 6 bases short, with 8 bases between. CDR1 DFQATT and CDR2 SNEGSKA come from the germline V gene (reference sequence). This CDR3 is built from 11 residues. In DNA form, the CDR3 reads TGCAGTGCGTTCAGCGATGAAAAACTGTTTTTT. Residues: CSAFSDEKLFF.

This clone has more than one count but fewer than ten. The chain recombines TRBV4-2 with TRBJ1-2; TRBD1 agrees at 8 bases. CDR3 length equals 16 residues. Trimming took 0 bases from V and 3 from J; bases not matched to a gene: 6. Germline assignment: CDR1 LGHNA and CDR2 YNFKEQ. DNA for the CDR3: TGTGCCAGCAGCCAAGATGTCACAGGGGGGGACTATGGCTACACCTTC. Its protein is CASSQDVTGGDYGYTF.

As to this clone: The identical CDR3 is also encoded by other nucleotide sequences in the sample. This chain links TRBV19 with TRBJ1-6, with a weak D call TRBD1 (6 bases). Germline CDR1 LNHDA, CDR2 SQIVND (reference sequence). V was shortened by 3 bases and J by 7 bases, with 7 bases between the two germline ends. The length of the CDR3 is 13 residues. In nucleotides, the CDR3 is TGTGCCAGTAGTATCACAGGGAATTCACCCCTCCACTTT. Translating it yields CASSITGNSPLHF.

The chain employs TRBV13 and TRBJ2-7; possibly TRBD1 for D (6 bases). V lost 5 bases and J 1 base, leaving 12 bases between the germline ends. Germline CDR1 and CDR2: PRHDT and FYEKMQ (reference sequence). CDR3 length equals 14 residues. The CDR3 loop reads CASSRTVLSYEQYF. CDR3 DNA: TGTGCCAGCAGCCGGACAGTTCTATCCTACGAGCAGTACTTC.